This T cell receptor (beta chain) was sequenced for a study of Graves' ophthalmopathy and Graves' hyperthyroidism. General study points: The model reached approximately 71% sensitivity and approximately 72% specificity for predicting ophthalmopathy progression. Blood contained most expanded thyroid clonotypes exceeding 0.001 frequency.

For this clonotype: What it recognizes is unknown.

The length of the CDR3 is 15 residues. Trimming removed 7 bases at V and 1 base at J, with 16 bases between. Germline loops: CDR1 MRHNA, CDR2 SNTAGT. Hyperthyroidism cases were recent diagnoses of under 2 months' duration in people aged 18 to 65. Reliance was placed on clinical symptoms, serum thyroxine, TRAb, thyroid ultrasound and orbital computed tomography for diagnosis. RNA transcripts yielded amplified TCR beta CDR3 regions. After a first-round RT-PCR with HTBI primers, a second-round multiplex PCR was run. TCRdb reanalysed the multiplex PCR reads using MiXCR and keeps one entry per CDR3 protein. The sample includes more than 300,000 distinct CDR3 sequences, approximately 18% of them seen just once.

The chain links TRBV6-4 to TRBJ1-1; D is undetermined. Source material: peripheral blood. This TCR derives from an adult woman with stable Graves' hyperthyroidism. In nucleotides, the CDR3 is TGTGCCAGCACCCGAGACACATTCCAGAACACTGAAGCTTTCTTT. Translating it yields CASTRDTFQNTEAFF.